This TCR beta chain was recorded in a study of blood T cell repertoires in COVID-19 (TCRdb year 2020). Study-level background: Collaborator samples came from the United States, Italy and Spain and covered acute and convalescent phases of COVID-19. The prospective study material was composed of cDNA or gDNA derived from T cells, B-cell-depleted T cells, or PBMCs. Sample metadata almost always included a de-identified subject ID, COVID-19 status, age in years and sex. Samples came from the ongoing ImmuneRACE study (first 160 participants) plus 1,254 subjects from 6 global collaborators. The repertoires were released in a freely available public database meant as a resource for research on the immune response to SARS-CoV-2. Where available, HLA class I and class II types were obtained from metadata supplied by the sample provider rather than from assay-based typing. Subjects who had been exposed to COVID-19, were actively infected with it, or had recovered from it provided the deeply sampled blood TCRbeta repertoires that made up the dataset.

Each collaborating institution followed its own protocols to collect whole blood in K2EDTA tubes. For TCRbeta analysis, collaborator samples were shipped as frozen whole blood, as isolated PBMCs, or as DNA extracted from either sample type. Via the germline V gene, CDR1 is SGHTA and CDR2 FQGTGA. V is pared back by 5 bases and J by 4 bases, with 19 bases lying between the germline termini. The CDR3, cysteine through phenylalanine, is 16 amino acids long. CDR3 DNA is the only sequence kept; it has 48 bases, read in frame from the first base. Points on this clone: Its antigen is still unknown. Base qualities are missing; no much larger clone stands one base away.

The immunoSEQ Assay, a bias-controlled multiplex PCR, was used to amplify TCRbeta CDR3 regions from genomic DNA. Processing in the source paper ran as follows. Within the assay, amplification of reference gene primers was used to estimate how many nucleated cells each sample contained. To quantify the absolute abundance of each unique TCRbeta CDR3 rearrangement, sequence reads were collapsed and filtered. For each sample, productive Simpson clonality was calculated as the square root of Simpson's diversity index across productive rearrangements. This immuneACCESS table, as held by TCRdb, lists in-frame sequences with V and J called but not all clones. Of the missing ones, under half trace to an unresolved V gene in checked studies; the others have no known cause. V and J calls and clone size are given by that table; D and trimming were obtained from the DNA. For this sample the table gives some 52,000 clones, of which 87% were detected only once. 15% to 20% of the sample is taken by the ten largest.

The paper as a whole reports these results and caveats: The amount of clinical and demographic metadata varied by source and participant and was provided uncurated.

Sequencing was done on a sample of peripheral blood. The rearrangement joined TRBV7-3 to TRBJ2-3; the D gene is perhaps TRBD1, on 6 matching bases. This sequence originates from a human donor with active COVID-19. The donor label of this sample is uncertain. The DNA is as follows: TGTGCCAGCAGCCCCTTTGGGGGCCCGAAGGCAGATACGCAGTATTTT. Its protein product is CASSPFGGPKADTQYF.